This TCR beta chain came from a study of CD8 T cells in Susac syndrome. CD8+ and CD4+ T cells from blood underwent TCR beta sequencing, which was carried out in a high-throughput format. An amount of RNA that ranged from roughly 0.45 to 1 ug was reverse transcribed with random hexamers. Each CDR3 protein is one row after TCRdb ran MiXCR on the immunoSEQ multiplex PCR reads. The sample carries about 200,000 distinct CDR3 sequences, approximately 90% recorded once. The CDR3 sequence is 14 residues long. Germline CDR1 LNHNV, CDR2 YYDKDF (reference sequence). V was shortened by 5 bases and J by 1 base, with 8 bases between the two germline ends.

The clonotype comes from a human donor with multiple sclerosis. The source material was CD8+ T cells from PBMCs. The chain combines TRBV15 with TRBJ2-2; unclear D gene. This CDR3 is CATSGTMNTGELFF. Here the CDR3 DNA reads TGTGCCACCAGCGGCACCATGAACACCGGGGAGCTGTTTTTT.